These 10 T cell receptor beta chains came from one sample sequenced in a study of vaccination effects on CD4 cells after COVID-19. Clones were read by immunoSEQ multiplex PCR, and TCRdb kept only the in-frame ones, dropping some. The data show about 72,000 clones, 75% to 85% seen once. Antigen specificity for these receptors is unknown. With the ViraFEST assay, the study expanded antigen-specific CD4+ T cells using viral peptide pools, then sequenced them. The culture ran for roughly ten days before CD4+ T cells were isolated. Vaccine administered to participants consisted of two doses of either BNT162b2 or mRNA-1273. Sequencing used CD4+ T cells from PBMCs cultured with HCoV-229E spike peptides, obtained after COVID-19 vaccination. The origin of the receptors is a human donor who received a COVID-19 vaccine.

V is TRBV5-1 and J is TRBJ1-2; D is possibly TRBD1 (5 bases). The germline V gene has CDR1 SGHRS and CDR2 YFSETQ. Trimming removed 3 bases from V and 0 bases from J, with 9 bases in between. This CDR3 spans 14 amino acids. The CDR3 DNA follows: TGCGCCAGCAGCTCGGAAGGGGCTAACTATGGCTACACCTTC. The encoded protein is CASSSEGANYGYTF. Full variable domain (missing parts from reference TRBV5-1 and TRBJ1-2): KAGVTQTPRYLIKTRGQQVTLSCSPISGHRSVSWYQQTPGQGLQFLFEYFSETQRNKGNFPGRFSGRQFSNSRSEMNVSTLELGDSALYLCASSSEGANYGYTFGSGTRLTVV.

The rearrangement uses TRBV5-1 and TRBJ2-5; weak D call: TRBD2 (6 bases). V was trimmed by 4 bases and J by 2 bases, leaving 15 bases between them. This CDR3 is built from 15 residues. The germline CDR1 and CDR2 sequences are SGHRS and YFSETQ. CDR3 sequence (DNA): TGCGCCAGCAGCCCCCCCGCGGGAACTCAAGAGACCCAGTACTTC. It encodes CASSPPAGTQETQYF.

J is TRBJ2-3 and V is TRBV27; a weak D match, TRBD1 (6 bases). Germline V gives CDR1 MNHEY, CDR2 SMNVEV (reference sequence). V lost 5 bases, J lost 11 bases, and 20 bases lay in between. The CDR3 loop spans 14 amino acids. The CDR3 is CASSTSGVPARQYF. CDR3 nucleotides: TGTGCCAGCAGTACATCAGGGGTCCCGGCGAGGCAGTATTTT.

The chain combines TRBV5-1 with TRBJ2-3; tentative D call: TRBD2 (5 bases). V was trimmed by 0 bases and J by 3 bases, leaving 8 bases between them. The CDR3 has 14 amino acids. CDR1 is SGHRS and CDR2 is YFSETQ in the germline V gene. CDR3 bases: TGCGCCAGCAGCTTGGATCGGGGTACAGATACGCAGTATTTT. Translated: CASSLDRGTDTQYF.

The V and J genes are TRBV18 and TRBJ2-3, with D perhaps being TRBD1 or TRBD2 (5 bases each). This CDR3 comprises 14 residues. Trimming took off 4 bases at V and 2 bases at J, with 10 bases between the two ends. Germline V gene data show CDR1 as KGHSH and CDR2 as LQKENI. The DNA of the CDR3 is TGTGCCAGCTCACGGGACGGTTACACAGATACGCAGTATTTT. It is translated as CASSRDGYTDTQYF.

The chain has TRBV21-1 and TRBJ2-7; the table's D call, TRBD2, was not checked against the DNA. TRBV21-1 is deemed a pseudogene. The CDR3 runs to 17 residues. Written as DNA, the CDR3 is TGTGCCAGCAGTCTGGGGACAGGACTAGCGGGGGGCTGCGAGCAGTACGTC. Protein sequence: CASSLGTGLAGGCEQYV.

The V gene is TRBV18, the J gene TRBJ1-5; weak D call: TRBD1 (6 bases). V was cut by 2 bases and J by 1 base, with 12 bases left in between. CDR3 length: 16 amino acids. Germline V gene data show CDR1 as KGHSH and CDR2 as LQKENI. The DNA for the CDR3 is TGTGCCAGCTCACCATATGCAGGACAGAGCAATCAGCCCCAGCATTTT. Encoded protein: CASSPYAGQSNQPQHF.

This chain's CDR3 is CASSQDDAGELFF. Here the CDR3 DNA reads TGCGCCAGCAGCCAAGATGATGCCGGGGAGCTGTTTTTT. This chain connects TRBV4-1 to TRBJ2-2; D not resolved. Per the germline V gene, CDR1 is MGHRA and CDR2 is YSYEKL. The CDR3 has 13 amino acids. V lost 0 bases, J lost 6 bases, and 5 bases lay in between.

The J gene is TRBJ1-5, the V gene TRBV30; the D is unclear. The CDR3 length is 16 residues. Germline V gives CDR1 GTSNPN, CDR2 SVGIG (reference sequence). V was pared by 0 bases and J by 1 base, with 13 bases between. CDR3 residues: CAWSVGHAVSNQPQHF. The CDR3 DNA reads TGTGCCTGGAGTGTAGGCCATGCGGTCAGCAATCAGCCCCAGCATTTT.

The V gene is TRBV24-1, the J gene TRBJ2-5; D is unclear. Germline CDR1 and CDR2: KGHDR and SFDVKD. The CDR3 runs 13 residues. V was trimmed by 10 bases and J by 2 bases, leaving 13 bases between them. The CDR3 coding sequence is TGTGCCACTCAAACCCCAATGCAAGAGACCCAGTACTTC. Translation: CATQTPMQETQYF.